This entry lists 7 T cell receptor beta chains sequenced from one sample in a study of OX40 agonist ivuxolimab in advanced cancers. Clones were read by immunoSEQ multiplex PCR, and TCRdb kept only the in-frame ones, dropping some. Seen here are fewer than 95,000 clones, more than 85% observed once, and the top ten hold roughly 3.5%. This specimen consisted of CD4+ or CD8+ T cells sorted from blood, obtained in a trial of the OX40 agonist ivuxolimab. The receptors come from an adult with an advanced solid tumor such as melanoma, head and neck, liver or kidney cancer.

This clone was picked up one time. The chain recombines TRBV7-3 with TRBJ2-3; tentatively, D is TRBD1 or TRBD2 (5 bases each). Per the germline V gene, CDR1 is SGHTA and CDR2 is FQGTGA. Deletions cut 6 bases from V and 6 bases from J, with 22 bases between. There are 16 residues in the CDR3. CDR3 protein: CASSPPGSPVFDTQYF. CDR3 sequence (DNA): TGTGCCAGCAGTCCTCCAGGGAGCCCAGTCTTTGATACGCAGTATTTT.

The rearrangement joins TRBV7-9 to TRBJ1-1; the D is unclear. Trimming pared 1 base from V and 4 bases from J, leaving 4 bases between. Germline V lookup: CDR1 SEHNR, CDR2 FQNEAQ (reference sequence). The CDR3 has 12 residues. DNA for the CDR3: TGTGCCAGCAGCTTAGGGATCACTGAAGCTTTCTTT. Translated, it gives CASSLGITEAFF.

The V and J genes are TRBV6-1 and TRBJ2-5; possibly TRBD2 for D (5 bases). The V end was cut by 4 bases, the J end by 5 bases, with 17 bases between. Germline V lookup: CDR1 MNHNS, CDR2 SASEGT. The CDR3 sequence is 15 residues long. CDR3 sequence reads: CASSVERINRETQYF. As DNA, the CDR3 is TGTGCCAGCAGTGTGGAGCGGATTAACCGGGAGACCCAGTACTTC.

CDR3 DNA: TGTGCCAGCAGCTCTACTAGCGGGGGTTTCACCGGGGAGCTGTTTTTT. Protein: CASSSTSGGFTGELFF. The chain recombines TRBV5-4 with TRBJ2-2; 11 bases map to TRBD2. Germline CDR1 and CDR2: SGHNT and YYREEE (reference sequence). V lost 3 bases to trimming and J lost 4 bases; unmatched junction nucleotides: 5. The CDR3 has 16 residues.

The chain couples TRBV5-6 to TRBJ2-3; D unclear. The CDR3 runs to 15 residues. Per germline, CDR1 SGHDT and CDR2 YYEEEE. V was trimmed by 1 base and J by 2 bases, leaving 11 bases between them. CDR3 in amino acids: CASSLWVVPTDTQYF. The CDR3 DNA sequence: TGTGCCAGCAGCTTGTGGGTAGTCCCCACAGATACGCAGTATTTT.

The rearrangement uses TRBV7-6 and TRBJ2-7, with TRBD1 as a possible D gene (7 bases). CDR3 length: 18 residues. CDR1 is SGHVS, CDR2 FNYEAQ, per germline. Trimming took off 4 bases at V and 1 base at J, with 23 bases between the two ends. In DNA, the CDR3 is TGTGCCAGCAGCTACAACCCACGGCTGGAGGGGGCATCCTACGAGCAGTACTTC. Translation gives CASSYNPRLEGASYEQYF. Complete variable domain (other parts from reference TRBV7-6 and TRBJ2-7): GAGVSQSPRYKVTKRGQDVALRCDPISGHVSLYWYRQALGQGPEFLTYFNYEAQQDKSGLPNDRFSAERPEGSISTLTIQRTEQRDSAMYRCASSYNPRLEGASYEQYFGPGTRLTVT.

The chain carries TRBV30 and TRBJ1-1, with 9 bases fitting TRBD1. The CDR3 is made up of 15 amino acids. Losses at the gene ends were 7 bases for V and 1 base for J; bases not matched to a gene: 10. Germline lookup yields CDR1 GTSNPN and CDR2 SVGIG (reference sequence). The CDR3 DNA sequence: TGTGCCTCAAACAACAGGGGGCAGGAGAACACTGAAGCTTTCTTT. It yields the protein CASNNRGQENTEAFF.